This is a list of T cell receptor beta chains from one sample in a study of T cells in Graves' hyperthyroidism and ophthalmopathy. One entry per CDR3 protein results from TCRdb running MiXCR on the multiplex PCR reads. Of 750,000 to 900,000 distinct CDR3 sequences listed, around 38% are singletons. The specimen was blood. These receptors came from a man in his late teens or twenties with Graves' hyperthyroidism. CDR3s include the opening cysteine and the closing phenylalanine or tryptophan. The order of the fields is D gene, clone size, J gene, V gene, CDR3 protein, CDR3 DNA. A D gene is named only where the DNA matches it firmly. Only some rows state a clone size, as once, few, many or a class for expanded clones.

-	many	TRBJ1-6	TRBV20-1	CALGSPLHF	TGTGCCCTGGGTTCACCCCTCCACTTT
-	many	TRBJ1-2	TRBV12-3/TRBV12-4	CASSFGGYGYTF	TGTGCCAGCAGCTTCGGGGGCTATGGCTACACCTTC
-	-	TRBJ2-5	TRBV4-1	CASSPLPGGTQYF	TGCGCCAGCAGCCCCCTCCCGGGTGGGACCCAGTACTTC
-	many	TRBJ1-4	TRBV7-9	CASSFGFNEKLFF	TGTGCCAGCAGCTTCGGTTTCAATGAAAAACTGTTTTTT
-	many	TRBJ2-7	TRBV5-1	CASSLAADYEQYF	TGTGCCAGCAGTTTGGCCGCCGACTACGAGCAGTACTTC
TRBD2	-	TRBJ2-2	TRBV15	CATSRARTSGHTGELFF	TGTGCCACCAGCAGAGCTCGGACTAGCGGTCACACCGGGGAGCTGTTTTTT
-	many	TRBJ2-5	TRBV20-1	CSARASLQETQYF	TGCAGTGCTAGGGCCAGCCTGCAAGAGACCCAGTACTTC
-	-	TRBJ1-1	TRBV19	CASSIKGGNTEAFF	TGTGCCAGTAGTATTAAGGGCGGAAACACTGAAGCTTTCTTT
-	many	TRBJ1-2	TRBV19	CATPGLGDYGYTF	TGTGCCACCCCGGGCCTTGGGGACTATGGCTACACCTTC
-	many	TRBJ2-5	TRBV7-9	CASKGFQETQYF	TGTGCCAGCAAAGGTTTCCAGGAGACCCAGTACTTC
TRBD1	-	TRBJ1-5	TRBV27	CASSTQGQGAWLGNQPQHF	TGTGCCAGCAGTACTCAAGGACAGGGGGCATGGTTGGGCAATCAGCCCCAGCATTTT
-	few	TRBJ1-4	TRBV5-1	CASSRPGDEKLFF	TGCGCCAGCAGCAGACCAGGGGACGAAAAACTGTTTTTT
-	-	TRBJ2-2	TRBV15	CATSRVGDGELFF	TGTGCCACCAGCAGAGTTGGGGACGGGGAGCTGTTTTTT
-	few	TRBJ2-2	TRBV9	CASSVELNTGELFF	TGTGCCAGCAGCGTAGAACTAAACACCGGGGAGCTGTTTTTT
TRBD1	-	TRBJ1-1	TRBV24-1	CASSLPNRGNTEAFF	TGTGCCAGCAGCTTACCAAACAGGGGGAACACTGAAGCTTTCTTT
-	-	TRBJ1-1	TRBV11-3	CASSLDVGIPEAFF	TGTGCCAGCAGCTTAGACGTCGGGATCCCCGAAGCTTTCTTT
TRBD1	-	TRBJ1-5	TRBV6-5	CASKQGGQPQHF	TGTGCCAGCAAACAGGGGGGTCAGCCCCAGCATTTT
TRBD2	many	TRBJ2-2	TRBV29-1	CSVAAGGKAGELFF	TGCAGCGTTGCAGCGGGAGGAAAGGCCGGGGAGCTGTTTTTT
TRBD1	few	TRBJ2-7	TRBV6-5	CASSYGTVGTYEQYF	TGTGCCAGCAGTTACGGGACAGTGGGGACCTACGAGCAGTACTTC
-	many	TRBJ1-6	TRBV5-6	CASSRHANSPLHF	TGTGCCAGCAGTCGACATGCTAATTCACCCCTCCACTTT
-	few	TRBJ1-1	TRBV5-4	CASSLPASEAFF	TGTGCCAGCAGCTTGCCAGCCTCTGAAGCTTTCTTT
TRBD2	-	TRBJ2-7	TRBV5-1	CASSLSVVAGLTYEQYF	TGCGCCAGCAGCTTGTCAGTGGTAGCGGGGTTAACCTACGAGCAGTACTTC
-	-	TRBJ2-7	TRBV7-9	CASSQEWVADEQYF	TGTGCCAGCAGCCAAGAGTGGGTTGCGGACGAGCAGTACTTC
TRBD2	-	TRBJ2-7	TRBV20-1	CSARGNSGGGYEQYF	TGCAGTGCTAGAGGGAATAGCGGGGGCGGGTACGAGCAGTACTTC
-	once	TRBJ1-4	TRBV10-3	CASTQKGVPGKLFF	TGTGCCAGCACCCAAAAGGGCGTCCCGGGAAAACTGTTTTTT
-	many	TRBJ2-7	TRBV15	CATSRQGGSYEQYF	TGTGCCACCAGCAGACAGGGAGGTTCCTACGAGCAGTACTTC
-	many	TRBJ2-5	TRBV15	CATSSQDREAETQYF	TGTGCCACCAGCTCCCAGGACAGAGAAGCCGAGACCCAGTACTTC
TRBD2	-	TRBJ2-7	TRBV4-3	CASSQGLASDEQYF	TGCGCCAGCAGCCAAGGACTAGCGAGTGACGAGCAGTACTTC
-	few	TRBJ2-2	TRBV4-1	CASSQEDFTGELFF	TGCGCCAGCAGCCAAGAAGATTTCACCGGGGAGCTGTTTTTT
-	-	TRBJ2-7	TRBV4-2	CASSPERNEQYF	TGTGCCAGCAGCCCCGAAAGGAACGAGCAGTACTTC
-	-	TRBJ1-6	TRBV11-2	CVSSLRDSSSYNSPLHF	TGTGTCAGCAGCCTCCGGGACTCCAGCTCCTATAATTCACCCCTCCACTTT
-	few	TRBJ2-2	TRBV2	CASKADTGELFF	TGTGCCAGCAAAGCGGATACCGGGGAGCTGTTTTTT
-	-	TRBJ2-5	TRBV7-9	CASSVVVRPGEETQYF	TGTGCCAGCAGCGTAGTCGTCAGGCCAGGGGAGGAGACCCAGTACTTC
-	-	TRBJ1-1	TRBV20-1	CSATRGGATTEAFF	TGCAGTGCTACAAGAGGGGGGGCGACCACTGAAGCTTTCTTT
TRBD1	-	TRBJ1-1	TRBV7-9	CASSLVSRGPRRTEAFF	TGTGCCAGCAGCTTAGTAAGCAGGGGGCCTCGTAGAACTGAAGCTTTCTTT
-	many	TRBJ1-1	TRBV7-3	CASSLRGDITEAFF	TGTGCCAGCAGCTTACGAGGGGATATCACTGAAGCTTTCTTT
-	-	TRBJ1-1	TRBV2	CASTQGSEAFF	TGTGCCAGCACCCAGGGGTCTGAAGCTTTCTTT
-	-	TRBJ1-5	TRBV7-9	CASSLGGLRGVNQPQHF	TGTGCCAGCAGCTTAGGGGGTTTGAGGGGGGTCAATCAGCCCCAGCATTTT
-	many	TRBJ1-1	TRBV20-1	CSARDQPHAEAFF	TGCAGTGCTAGAGACCAGCCCCACGCTGAAGCTTTCTTT
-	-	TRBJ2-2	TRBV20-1	CSARDGQSGTGELFF	TGCAGTGCTAGAGATGGACAGTCGGGCACCGGGGAGCTGTTTTTT
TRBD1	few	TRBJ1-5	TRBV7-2	CASSLGWDRDYQPQHF	TGTGCCAGCAGCTTAGGATGGGACAGAGATTATCAGCCCCAGCATTTT
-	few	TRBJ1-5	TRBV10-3	CASSLEGTSPSNQPQHF	TGTGCCAGCAGTTTGGAGGGGACAAGTCCCTCAAATCAGCCCCAGCATTTT
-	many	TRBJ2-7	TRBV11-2	CASSLAAVDEQYF	TGTGCCAGCAGCCTCGCCGCTGTCGACGAGCAGTACTTC
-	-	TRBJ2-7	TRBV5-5	CASSQTEAYEQYF	TGTGCCAGCAGCCAGACAGAGGCATACGAGCAGTACTTC
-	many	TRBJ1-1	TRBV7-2	CASSRSGGRTEAFF	TGTGCCAGCTCTAGGTCGGGGGGGCGCACTGAAGCTTTCTTT
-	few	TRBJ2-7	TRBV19	CASSISSARDEQYF	TGTGCCAGTAGTATCTCTAGCGCCAGGGACGAGCAGTACTTC
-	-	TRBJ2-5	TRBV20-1	CSASQLLRPLTQETQYF	TGCAGTGCTAGTCAGTTGCTGAGGCCACTAACCCAAGAGACCCAGTACTTC
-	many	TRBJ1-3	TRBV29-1	CSVESGFGNTIYF	TGCAGCGTTGAATCAGGGTTTGGAAACACCATATATTTT
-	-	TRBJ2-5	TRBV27	CASSLYGTENREAQYF	TGTGCCAGCAGTTTATACGGGACCGAAAATAGAGAGGCCCAGTACTTC
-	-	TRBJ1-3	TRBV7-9	CASSQLSSYSGNTIYF	TGCGCCAGCAGCCAACTCAGCAGCTACTCTGGAAACACCATATATTTT
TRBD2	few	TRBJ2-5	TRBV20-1	CSALRTSGGQETQYF	TGCAGTGCTCTGCGGACTAGCGGGGGGCAAGAGACCCAGTACTTC
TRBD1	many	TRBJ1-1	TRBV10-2	CATRDRGNTEAFF	TGCGCCACCCGGGACAGGGGGAACACTGAAGCTTTCTTT
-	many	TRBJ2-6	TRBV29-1	CSVSGGGYGANVLTF	TGCAGCGTTTCCGGAGGGGGGTACGGGGCCAACGTCCTGACTTTC
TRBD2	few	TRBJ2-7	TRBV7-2	CASSPFLAGGSYEQYF	TGTGCCAGCAGCCCCTTCCTAGCGGGGGGCTCCTACGAGCAGTACTTC
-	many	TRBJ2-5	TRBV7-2	CASTLSGFRGETQYF	TGTGCCAGCACCCTTAGCGGTTTCAGAGGGGAGACCCAGTACTTC
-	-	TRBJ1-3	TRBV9	CASSQEGPAVRYGNTIYF	TGTGCCAGCAGCCAAGAAGGGCCGGCAGTCCGCTACGGAAACACCATATATTTT
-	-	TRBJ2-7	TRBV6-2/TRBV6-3	CASSGPPYEQYF	TGTGCCAGCAGTGGTCCTCCGTACGAGCAGTACTTC
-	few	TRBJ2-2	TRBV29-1	CSVAAPTGTGELFF	TGCAGCGTTGCAGCACCTACGGGCACCGGGGAGCTGTTTTTT
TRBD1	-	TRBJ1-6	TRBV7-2	CASSSGQGRGLWDSPLHF	TGCGCCAGCAGCTCCGGACAGGGCCGTGGATTATGGGATTCACCCCTCCACTTT